This T cell receptor (beta chain) was identified during a study of T cells in localized non-small cell lung cancer. Study-level results: Increased T cell density in blood showed an association with longer overall survival. There were a median around 57 of the top 100 tumor clones appearing in adjacent lung. The tumor had only one region sequenced, so heterogeneity remains possible. Clonality peaked in uninvolved adjacent lung rather than tumor.

This CDR3 is 15 amino acids long. Germline CDR1 and CDR2: SGHKS and YYEKEE (reference sequence). V was pared by 4 bases and J by 0 bases, with 13 bases between. Clones were sequenced by immunoSEQ multiplex PCR, and TCRdb holds only the in-frame ones, with some missing. The table lists about 54,000 clones, approximately 83% of them singletons, with around 20% in the top ten. With regard to this clone: The antigen is unknown.

The rearrangement links TRBV5-5 to TRBJ1-1; D is possibly TRBD1 (6 bases). This TCR was sampled from a female donor older than 55 with stage II squamous cell lung carcinoma. This specimen consisted of peripheral blood, obtained before any cancer treatment. CDR3 coding DNA: TGTGCCAGCAGCGGTGTGACAGGAATGAACACTGAAGCTTTCTTT. It specifies CASSGVTGMNTEAFF.